This TCR beta chain was sequenced for a study of CD8+CD57+ T cells in acquired aplastic anemia. Remarks on this clonotype: The antigen remains unidentified.

Patients sequenced had flow cytometry evidence of CD8+CD57+ cell expansion. Patients were untreated when blood was sampled. General study results and limits: It was found that some 31 CD8+ CDR3 sequences were shared between patients and controls. Between the patient and control groups, CD8+ Simpson's diversity did not differ significantly.

Genomic DNA acted as the template from which TCR beta VDJ combination and CDR3 sequence profiling were carried out. TCRdb itself ran the reads through MiXCR, one entry per CDR3 protein. Of 90,000 to 150,000 distinct CDR3 sequences in the sample, 55% to 60% were seen once. CDR1 LNHNV and CDR2 YYDKDF come from the germline V gene (reference sequence). The V and J ends lost 0 bases and 7 bases, in that order; junction bases with no gene match: 9. This CDR3 contains 16 residues. The source of this sequence is a human donor with aplastic anemia. The chain couples TRBV15 to TRBJ1-5; TRBD1 matches at 7 bases. The material sequenced was sorted CD4+, CD8+, or CD8+CD57+ T cells (not recorded which) from PBMCs. The CDR3 sequence: CATSRDLGQPHQPQHF. The CDR3 DNA sequence: TGTGCCACCAGCAGAGATCTGGGACAGCCCCACCAGCCCCAGCATTTT.